These 9 T cell receptor beta chains were sequenced from one sample in a study of blood T cell repertoires in COVID-19. Measured with immunoSEQ multiplex PCR; TCRdb has only the in-frame clones, and not every one. The repertoire holds over 150,000 clones, with just under 90% as singletons. The source material was peripheral blood. Receptors were obtained from a woman between 70 and 85 years old with COVID-19, enrolled during active disease.

The chain carries TRBV5-6 and TRBJ1-1; tentative D call: TRBD1 (5 bases). CDR1 SGHDT and CDR2 YYEEEE come from the germline V gene. CDR3 length equals 13 residues. V shed 6 bases and J shed 4 bases, with 13 bases lying between them. Written as DNA, the CDR3 is TGTGCCAGCACCGATGGGAGGGGCACTGAAGCTTTCTTT. Encoded protein: CASTDGRGTEAFF.

The chain combines TRBV5-1 with TRBJ2-7, with D tentatively TRBD1 (6 bases). This CDR3 contains 18 residues. Germline CDR1 is SGHRS and CDR2 is YFSETQ. Trimming removed 0 bases from V and 6 bases from J, with 25 bases in between. The CDR3 here is CASSLETINRVSVSEQYF. In DNA, the CDR3 is TGCGCCAGCAGCTTGGAGACAATAAACAGGGTATCAGTGTCCGAGCAGTACTTC.

The chain combines TRBV30 with TRBJ1-5; D is unresolved. This CDR3 comprises 12 residues. Germline V gives CDR1 GTSNPN, CDR2 SVGIG (reference sequence). V was clipped by 5 bases and J by 3 bases, with 8 bases between them. Here the CDR3 DNA reads TGTGCCTGGGAGAACAACAATCAGCCCCAGCATTTT. Encoded protein: CAWENNNQPQHF.

The chain uses TRBV11-2 and TRBJ2-1; 13 nucleotides line up with TRBD2. The trim removed 3 bases at V and 8 bases at J, leaving 7 bases unmatched. The CDR3 length is 16 residues. The germline CDR1 and CDR2 sequences are SGHAT and FQNNGV. The CDR3 DNA reads as TGTGCCAGCAGCTTTCCGGGACTAGCGGGATTGTATGAGCAGTTCTTC. It codes for CASSFPGLAGLYEQFF.

CDR3 protein: CASSLARQGPGANVLTF. CDR3 nucleotides: TGCGCCAGCAGCTTGGCCCGGCAGGGGCCTGGGGCCAACGTCCTGACTTTC. The rearrangement uses TRBV5-1 and TRBJ2-6; tentative D call: TRBD1 (6 bases). The CDR3 loop spans 17 amino acids. The ends were cut back, 0 bases at V and 2 bases at J, with 12 bases in the middle. The V gene's germline CDR1 is SGHRS and CDR2 YFSETQ. Supplemented by reference TRBV5-1 and TRBJ2-6, the full variable domain reads KAGVTQTPRYLIKTRGQQVTLSCSPISGHRSVSWYQQTPGQGLQFLFEYFSETQRNKGNFPGRFSGRQFSNSRSEMNVSTLELGDSALYLCASSLARQGPGANVLTFGAGSRLTVL.

This clone has only a few counts. The genes are TRBV19 and TRBJ2-1; TRBD2 matches at 11 bases. The CDR3 runs to 14 residues. Trimming cost V 5 bases and J 7 bases; bases outside gene matches: 4. Germline CDR1 reads LNHDA; CDR2 reads SQIVND (reference sequence). The CDR3, as DNA: TGTGCCAGTAGTCCAACTAGCGGGAGAAATGAGCAGTTCTTC. Protein sequence: CASSPTSGRNEQFF.

This chain's CDR3 is CASSISNLGDEQFF. CDR3 nucleotides: TGTGCCAGTAGTATAAGTAATCTGGGAGATGAGCAGTTCTTC. The chain carries TRBV19 and TRBJ2-1, with D possibly matching TRBD2 (5 bases). This CDR3 has 14 residues. V lost 2 bases and J lost 8, with 13 bases in between. Germline values: CDR1 LNHDA, CDR2 SQIVND (reference sequence).

This chain connects TRBV11-2 to TRBJ2-3; TRBD2 agrees at 12 bases. Germline V gives CDR1 SGHAT, CDR2 FQNNGV. The junction had 12 bases not matched to a gene; V was cut back by 2 bases and J by 3 bases. The CDR3 totals 19 residues. CDR3 nucleotide sequence: TGTGCCAGCAGCTTATTCCGGACTAGCGGGACGTATTGGACAGATACGCAGTATTTT. As protein: CASSLFRTSGTYWTDTQYF.

The CDR3 here is CATSPGVAYEQFF. In DNA, the CDR3 is TGTGCCACATCCCCGGGAGTGGCTTATGAGCAGTTCTTC. V is TRBV7-3 and J is TRBJ2-1, with D maybe TRBD2 (6 bases). Germline V gene lookup returns CDR1 SGHTA and CDR2 FQGTGA. The V and J ends lost 10 bases and 8 bases respectively, with 18 bases between them. CDR3 length: 13 amino acids.